The clone carrying this TCR beta chain was detected a few times. Its matching antigen is unknown. Germline CDR1 reads SEHNR; CDR2 reads FQNEAQ (reference sequence). The CDR3 is 15 residues long. V shed 5 bases and J 4 bases; nucleotides not matched to a gene: 10. MiXCR was run by TCRdb on the reads, yielding one entry per CDR3 protein. The sample holds approximately 12,000 distinct CDR3 sequences; 20% to 25% are singletons and the top ten take 1.5% to 2%. The source of the sample is a study of liver allograft versus peripheral blood T cells. Study-wide context: Comparing T cell receptor repertoires in transplanted livers with those in recipients' peripheral blood was part of the design. Whole-study results and caveats: Within liver allografts, T cell receptor repertoires were reportedly different from those in peripheral blood.

This sequence joins TRBV7-9 and TRBJ2-7, with 8 positions matching TRBD2. The origin of this receptor is a human patient who had a liver transplant. Some of the T cells might come from the graft donor. The chain's CDR3 is CASSPRSGRYYEQYF. The CDR3 region has the DNA TGTGCCAGCAGCCCCAGGAGCGGGAGATATTACGAGCAGTACTTC. The full variable domain, with the rest looked up from reference TRBV7-9 and TRBJ2-7, is DTGVSQNPRHKITKRGQNVTFRCDPISEHNRLYWYRQTLGQGPEFLTYFQNEAQLEKSRLLSDRFSAERPKGSFSTLEIQRTEQGDSAMYLCASSPRSGRYYEQYFGPGTRLTVT.